This T cell receptor (beta chain) was retrieved from a study of STAT5B mutations in CD4+ large granular lymphocyte leukemia. Study-wide results and limits: TRBV06-family usage was enriched in top patient clones (8/27) versus controls (2/35). CD4-sorted patient repertoires seemed more clonal than healthy CD4+ repertoires.

About this clone itself: The target antigen is unknown.

The assay was run at survey level. Data came from immunoSEQ multiplex PCR; TCRdb stores just in-frame clones and leaves some out. The sample has about 40,000 clones, approximately 84% seen once. The CDR3 is 14 residues long. The germline V gene has CDR1 LNHNV and CDR2 YYDKDF (reference sequence). V gave up 0 bases and J gave up 5 bases, with 7 bases separating them. The receptor was isolated from a human donor in good health. The chain has TRBV15 and TRBJ2-2; possible D gene TRBD2, 5 bases. Material: CD4+ T cells from blood buffy coats. This CDR3 reads CATSRDRGTGELFF. The CDR3 nucleotides are TGTGCCACCAGCAGAGATCGAGGGACCGGGGAGCTGTTTTTT.